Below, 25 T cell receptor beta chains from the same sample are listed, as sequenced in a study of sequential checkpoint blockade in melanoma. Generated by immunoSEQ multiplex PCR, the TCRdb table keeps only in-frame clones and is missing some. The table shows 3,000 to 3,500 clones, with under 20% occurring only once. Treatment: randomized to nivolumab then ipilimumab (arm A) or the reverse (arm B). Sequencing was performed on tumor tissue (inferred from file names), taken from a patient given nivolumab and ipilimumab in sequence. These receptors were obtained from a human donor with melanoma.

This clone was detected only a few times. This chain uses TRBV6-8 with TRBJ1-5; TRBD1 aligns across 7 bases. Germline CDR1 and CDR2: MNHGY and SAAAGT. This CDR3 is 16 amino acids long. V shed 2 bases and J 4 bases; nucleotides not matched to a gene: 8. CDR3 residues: CASSYAKGQRNQPQHF. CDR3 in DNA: TGTGCCAGCAGTTACGCGAAGGGACAGAGAAATCAGCCCCAGCATTTT.

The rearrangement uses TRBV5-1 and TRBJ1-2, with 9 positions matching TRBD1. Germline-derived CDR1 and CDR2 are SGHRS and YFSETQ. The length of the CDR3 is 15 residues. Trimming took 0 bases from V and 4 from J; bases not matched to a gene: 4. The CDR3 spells CASSLVQGATYGYTF. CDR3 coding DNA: TGCGCCAGCAGCTTGGTACAGGGGGCGACCTATGGCTACACCTTC.

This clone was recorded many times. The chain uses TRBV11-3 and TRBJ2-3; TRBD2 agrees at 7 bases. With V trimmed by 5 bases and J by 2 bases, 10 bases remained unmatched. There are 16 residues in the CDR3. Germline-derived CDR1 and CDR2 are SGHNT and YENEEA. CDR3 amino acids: CASSLYRDYLTDTQYF. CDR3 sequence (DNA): TGTGCCAGCAGCCTTTACCGGGACTACCTCACAGATACGCAGTATTTT.

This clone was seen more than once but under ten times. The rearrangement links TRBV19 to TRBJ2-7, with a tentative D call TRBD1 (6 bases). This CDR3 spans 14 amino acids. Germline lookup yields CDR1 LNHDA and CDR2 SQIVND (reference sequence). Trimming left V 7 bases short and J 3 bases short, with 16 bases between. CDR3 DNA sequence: TGTGCCAGTAAGGATTCGAGGACAGTCTACGAGCAGTACTTC. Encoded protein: CASKDSRTVYEQYF.

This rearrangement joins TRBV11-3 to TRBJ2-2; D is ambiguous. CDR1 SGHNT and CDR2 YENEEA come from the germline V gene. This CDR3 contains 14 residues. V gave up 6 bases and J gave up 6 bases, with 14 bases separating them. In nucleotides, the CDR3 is TGTGCCAGCAGTACGGGTCTTATGGCCGGGGAGCTGTTTTTT. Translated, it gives CASSTGLMAGELFF.

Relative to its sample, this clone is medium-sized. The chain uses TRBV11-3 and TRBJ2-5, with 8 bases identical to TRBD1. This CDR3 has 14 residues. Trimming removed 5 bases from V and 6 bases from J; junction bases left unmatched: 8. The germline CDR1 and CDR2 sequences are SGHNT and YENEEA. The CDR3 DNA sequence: TGTGCCAGCAGCACGCCAGGGGGCTGGAAGACCCAGTACTTC. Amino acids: CASSTPGGWKTQYF.

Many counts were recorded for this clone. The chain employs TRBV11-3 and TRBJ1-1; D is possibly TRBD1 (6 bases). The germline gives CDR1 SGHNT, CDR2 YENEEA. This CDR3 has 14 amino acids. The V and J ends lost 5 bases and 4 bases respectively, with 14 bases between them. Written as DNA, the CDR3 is TGTGCCAGCAGCGTGACAGGAGGGGCCACTGAAGCTTTCTTT. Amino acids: CASSVTGGATEAFF.

The chain's CDR3 is CASSQQYNEQFF. The CDR3, as DNA: TGCGCCAGCAGCCAGCAATACAATGAGCAGTTCTTC. This chain uses TRBV4-1 with TRBJ2-1; D is ambiguous. The CDR3 covers 12 residues. V lost 3 bases and J lost 4, with 4 bases in between. CDR1 is MGHRA, CDR2 YSYEKL, per germline.

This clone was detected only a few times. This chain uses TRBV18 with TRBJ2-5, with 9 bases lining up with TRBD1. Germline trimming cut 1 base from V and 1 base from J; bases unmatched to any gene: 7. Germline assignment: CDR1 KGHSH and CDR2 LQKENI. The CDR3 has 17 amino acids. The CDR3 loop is CASSPLWDRAIQETQYF. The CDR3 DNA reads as TGTGCCAGCTCACCACTATGGGACAGGGCCATCCAAGAGACCCAGTACTTC.

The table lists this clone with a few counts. The DNA for the CDR3 is TGCGCCAGCAGCCAAATATTAACCGGGACTAGCGGTTGGGGGGCAGATACGCAGTATTTT. Protein product: CASSQILTGTSGWGADTQYF. This chain links TRBV4-1 with TRBJ2-3; 11 bases align to TRBD2. This CDR3 is built from 20 residues. Germline trimming cut 2 bases from V and 4 bases from J; bases unmatched to any gene: 17. Germline V gene sequence: CDR1 MGHRA, CDR2 YSYEKL.

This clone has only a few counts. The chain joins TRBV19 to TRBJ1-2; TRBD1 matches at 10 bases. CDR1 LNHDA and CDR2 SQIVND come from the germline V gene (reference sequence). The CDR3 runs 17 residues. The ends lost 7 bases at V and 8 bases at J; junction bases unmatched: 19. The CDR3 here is CASKPPGTGAPLWGYTF. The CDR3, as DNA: TGTGCCAGTAAGCCGCCCGGGACAGGGGCTCCTCTCTGGGGCTACACCTTC.

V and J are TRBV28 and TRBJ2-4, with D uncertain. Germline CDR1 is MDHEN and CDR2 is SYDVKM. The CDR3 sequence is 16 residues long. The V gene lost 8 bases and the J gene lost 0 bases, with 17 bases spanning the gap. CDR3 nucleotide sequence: TGTGCCAGCCCCCTCGGGTCTACACCAGCCAAAAACATTCAGTACTTC. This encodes CASPLGSTPAKNIQYF.

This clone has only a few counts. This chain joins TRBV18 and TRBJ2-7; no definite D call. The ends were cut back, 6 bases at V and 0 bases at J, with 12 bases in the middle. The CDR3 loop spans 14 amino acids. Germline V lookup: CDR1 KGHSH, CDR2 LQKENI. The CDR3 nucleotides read TGTGCCAGCTCTCCCGCGATTGGCTCCTACGAGCAGTACTTC. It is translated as CASSPAIGSYEQYF.

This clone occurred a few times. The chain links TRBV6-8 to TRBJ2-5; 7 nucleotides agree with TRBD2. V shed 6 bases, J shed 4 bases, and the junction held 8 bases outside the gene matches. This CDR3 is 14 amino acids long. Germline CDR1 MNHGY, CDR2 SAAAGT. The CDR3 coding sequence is TGTGCCAGCAGAACTCGGACTAGGATAGAGACCCAGTACTTC. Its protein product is CASRTRTRIETQYF.

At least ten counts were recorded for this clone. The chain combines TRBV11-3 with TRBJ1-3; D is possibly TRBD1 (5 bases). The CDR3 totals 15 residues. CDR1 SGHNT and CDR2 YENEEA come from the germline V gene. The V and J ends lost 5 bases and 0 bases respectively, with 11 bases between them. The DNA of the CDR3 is TGTGCCAGCAGCACCCCAGGGAGCTCTGGAAACACCATATATTTT. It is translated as CASSTPGSSGNTIYF.

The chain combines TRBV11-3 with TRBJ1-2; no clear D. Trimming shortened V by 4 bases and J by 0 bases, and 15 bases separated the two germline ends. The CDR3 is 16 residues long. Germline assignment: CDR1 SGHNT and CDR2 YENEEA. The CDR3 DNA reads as TGTGCCAGCAGCTCCAACCTTAGACACACTAACTATGGCTACACCTTC. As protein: CASSSNLRHTNYGYTF.

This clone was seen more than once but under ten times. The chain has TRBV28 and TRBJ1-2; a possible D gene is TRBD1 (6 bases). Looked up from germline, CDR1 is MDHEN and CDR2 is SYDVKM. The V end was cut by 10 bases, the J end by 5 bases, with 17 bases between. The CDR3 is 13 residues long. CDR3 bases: TGTGCCACGTCAGGGGCTACTCCTTATGGCTACACCTTC. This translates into CATSGATPYGYTF.

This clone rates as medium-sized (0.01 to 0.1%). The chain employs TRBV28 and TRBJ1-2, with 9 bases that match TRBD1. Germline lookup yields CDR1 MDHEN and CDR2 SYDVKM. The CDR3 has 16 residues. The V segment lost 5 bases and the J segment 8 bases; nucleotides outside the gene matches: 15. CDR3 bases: TGTGCCAGCAGTCGACAGGGGGGTGTTTGGGTGGGAGGCTACACCTTC. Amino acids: CASSRQGGVWVGGYTF.

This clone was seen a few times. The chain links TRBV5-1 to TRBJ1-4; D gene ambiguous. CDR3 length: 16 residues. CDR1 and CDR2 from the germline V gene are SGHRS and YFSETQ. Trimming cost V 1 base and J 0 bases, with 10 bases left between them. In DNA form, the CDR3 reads TGCGCCAGCAGCTTGATGAATACTGCAACTAATGAAAAACTGTTTTTT. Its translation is CASSLMNTATNEKLFF.

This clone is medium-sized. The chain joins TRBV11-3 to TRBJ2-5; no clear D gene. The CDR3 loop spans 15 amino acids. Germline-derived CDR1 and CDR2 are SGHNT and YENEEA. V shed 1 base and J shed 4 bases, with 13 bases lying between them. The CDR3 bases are TGTGCCAGCAGCTTAGGCCTACCAGGTGGAGAGACCCAGTACTTC. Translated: CASSLGLPGGETQYF. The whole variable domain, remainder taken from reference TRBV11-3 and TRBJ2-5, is EAGVVQSPRYKIIEKKQPVAFWCNPISGHNTLYWYLQNLGQGPELLIRYENEEAVDDSQLPKDRFSAERLKGVDSTLKIQPAELGDSAVYLCASSLGLPGGETQYFGPGTRLLVL.

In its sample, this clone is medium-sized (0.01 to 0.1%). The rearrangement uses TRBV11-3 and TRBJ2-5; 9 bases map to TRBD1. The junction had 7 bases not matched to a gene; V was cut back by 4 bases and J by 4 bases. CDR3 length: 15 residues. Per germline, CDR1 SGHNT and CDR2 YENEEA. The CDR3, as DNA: TGTGCCAGCAGCTCGACCACAGGGGGCCTAGAGACCCAGTACTTC. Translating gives CASSSTTGGLETQYF.

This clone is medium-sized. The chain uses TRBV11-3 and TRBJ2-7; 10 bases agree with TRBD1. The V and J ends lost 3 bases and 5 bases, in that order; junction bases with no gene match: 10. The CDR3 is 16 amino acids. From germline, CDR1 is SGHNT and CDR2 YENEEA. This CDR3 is CASSLASGQGWNEQYF. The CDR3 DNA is TGTGCCAGCAGCTTGGCCTCGGGACAGGGGTGGAACGAGCAGTACTTC.

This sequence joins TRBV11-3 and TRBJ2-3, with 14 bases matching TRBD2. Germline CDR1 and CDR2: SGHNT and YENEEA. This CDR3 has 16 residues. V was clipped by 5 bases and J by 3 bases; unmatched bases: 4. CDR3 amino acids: CASSLTSGGATDTQYF. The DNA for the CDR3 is TGTGCCAGCAGCCTGACTAGCGGGGGGGCGACAGATACGCAGTATTTT. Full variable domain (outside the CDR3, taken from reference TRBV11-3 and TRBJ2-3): EAGVVQSPRYKIIEKKQPVAFWCNPISGHNTLYWYLQNLGQGPELLIRYENEEAVDDSQLPKDRFSAERLKGVDSTLKIQPAELGDSAVYLCASSLTSGGATDTQYFGPGTRLTVL.

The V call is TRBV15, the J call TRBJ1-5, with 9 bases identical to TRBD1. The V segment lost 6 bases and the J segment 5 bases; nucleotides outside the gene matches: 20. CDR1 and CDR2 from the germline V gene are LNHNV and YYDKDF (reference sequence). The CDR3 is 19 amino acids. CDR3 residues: CATSSRTPDRGRGDQPQHF. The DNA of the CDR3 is TGTGCCACCAGTTCCCGGACCCCAGACAGGGGGAGAGGGGATCAGCCCCAGCATTTT.

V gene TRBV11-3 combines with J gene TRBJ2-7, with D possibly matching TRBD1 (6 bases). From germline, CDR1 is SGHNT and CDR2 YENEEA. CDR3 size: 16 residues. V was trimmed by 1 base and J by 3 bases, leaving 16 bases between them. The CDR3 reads CASSLGGTGTFYEQYF. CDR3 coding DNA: TGTGCCAGCAGCTTAGGAGGTACAGGGACCTTCTACGAGCAGTACTTC.